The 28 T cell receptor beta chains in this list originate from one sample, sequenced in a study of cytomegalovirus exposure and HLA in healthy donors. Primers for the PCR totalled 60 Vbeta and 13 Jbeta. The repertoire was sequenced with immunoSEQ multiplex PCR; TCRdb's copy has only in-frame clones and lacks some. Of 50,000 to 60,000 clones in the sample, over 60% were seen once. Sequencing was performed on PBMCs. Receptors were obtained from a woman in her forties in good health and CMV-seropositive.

The CDR3 spells CASSQVGQPFYGYTF. CDR3 bases: TGTGCCAGCAGCCAAGTGGGACAGCCTTTCTATGGCTACACCTTC. This chain connects TRBV14 to TRBJ1-2; 7 positions match TRBD1. Germline V CDR1 and CDR2: SGHDN, FVKESK. The CDR3 length is 15 residues. V was pared by 1 base and J by 4 bases, with 6 bases of the junction left unmatched.

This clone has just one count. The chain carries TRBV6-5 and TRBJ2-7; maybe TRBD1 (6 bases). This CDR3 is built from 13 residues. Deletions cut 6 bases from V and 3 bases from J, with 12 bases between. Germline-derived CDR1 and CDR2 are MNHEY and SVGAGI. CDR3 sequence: CASSKTRGYEQYF. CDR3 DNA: TGTGCCAGCAGCAAGACCAGGGGCTACGAGCAGTACTTC.

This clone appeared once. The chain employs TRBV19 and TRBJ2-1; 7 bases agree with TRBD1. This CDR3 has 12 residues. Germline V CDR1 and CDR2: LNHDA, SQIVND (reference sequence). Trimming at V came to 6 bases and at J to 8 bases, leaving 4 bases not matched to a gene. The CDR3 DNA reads TGTGCCAGTAGCATACAGGGGTATGAGCAGTTCTTC. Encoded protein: CASSIQGYEQFF. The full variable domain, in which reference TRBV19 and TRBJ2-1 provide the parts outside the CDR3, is DGGITQSPKYLFRKEGQNVTLSCEQNLNHDAMYWYRQDPGQGLRLIYYSQIVNDFQKGDIAEGYSVSREKKESFPLTVTSAQKNPTAFYLCASSIQGYEQFFGPGTRLTVL.

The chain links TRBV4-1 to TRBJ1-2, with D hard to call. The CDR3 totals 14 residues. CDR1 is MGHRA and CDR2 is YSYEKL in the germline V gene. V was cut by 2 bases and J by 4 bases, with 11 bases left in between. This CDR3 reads CASSQPGVLYGYTF. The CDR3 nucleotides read TGCGCCAGCAGCCAACCCGGGGTACTCTATGGCTACACCTTC.

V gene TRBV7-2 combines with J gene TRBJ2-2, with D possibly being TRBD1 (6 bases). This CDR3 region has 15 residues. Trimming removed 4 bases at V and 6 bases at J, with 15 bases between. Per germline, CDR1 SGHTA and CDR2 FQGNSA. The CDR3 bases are TGTGCCAGCAGCTCCCGGGACAACCACCCCGGGGAGCTGTTTTTT. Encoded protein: CASSSRDNHPGELFF. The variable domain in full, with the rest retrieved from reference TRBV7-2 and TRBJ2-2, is GAGVSQSPSNKVTEKGKDVELRCDPISGHTALYWYRQSLGQGLEFLIYFQGNSAPDKSGLPSDRFSAERTGGSVSTLTIQRTQQEDSAVYLCASSSRDNHPGELFFGEGSRLTVL.

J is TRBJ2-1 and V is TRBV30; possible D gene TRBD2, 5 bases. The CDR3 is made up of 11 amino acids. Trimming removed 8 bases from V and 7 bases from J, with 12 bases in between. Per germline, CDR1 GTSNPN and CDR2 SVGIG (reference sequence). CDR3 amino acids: CAQRPGNEQFF. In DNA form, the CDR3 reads TGTGCCCAAAGGCCGGGGAATGAGCAGTTCTTC.

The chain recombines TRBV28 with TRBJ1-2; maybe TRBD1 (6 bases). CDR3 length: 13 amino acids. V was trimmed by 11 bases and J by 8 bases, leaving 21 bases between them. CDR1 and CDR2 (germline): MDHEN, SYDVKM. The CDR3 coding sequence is TGTGCCTCCTATAGACAGGCCATACTCGGCTACACCTTC. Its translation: CASYRQAILGYTF.

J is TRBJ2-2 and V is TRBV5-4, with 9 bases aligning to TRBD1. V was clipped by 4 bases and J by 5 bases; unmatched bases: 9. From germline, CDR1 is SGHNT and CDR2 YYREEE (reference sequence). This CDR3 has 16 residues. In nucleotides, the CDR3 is TGTGCCAGCAGCCCACGGACAGGGGAGGGTACCGGGGAGCTGTTTTTT. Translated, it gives CASSPRTGEGTGELFF.

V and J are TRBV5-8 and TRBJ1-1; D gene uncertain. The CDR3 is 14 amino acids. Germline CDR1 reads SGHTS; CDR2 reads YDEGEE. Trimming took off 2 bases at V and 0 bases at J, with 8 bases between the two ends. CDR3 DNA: TGTGCCAGCAGCTTCGTCCGAGTGAACACTGAAGCTTTCTTT. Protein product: CASSFVRVNTEAFF.

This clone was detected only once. CDR3 protein: CSVEGGANEQFF. Here the CDR3 DNA reads TGCAGCGTCGAGGGGGGGGCCAATGAGCAGTTCTTC. The rearrangement links TRBV29-1 to TRBJ2-1, with D maybe TRBD2 (7 bases). This CDR3 contains 12 residues. V gave up 6 bases and J gave up 6 bases, with 12 bases separating them. The V gene's germline CDR1 is SQVTM and CDR2 ANQGSEA.

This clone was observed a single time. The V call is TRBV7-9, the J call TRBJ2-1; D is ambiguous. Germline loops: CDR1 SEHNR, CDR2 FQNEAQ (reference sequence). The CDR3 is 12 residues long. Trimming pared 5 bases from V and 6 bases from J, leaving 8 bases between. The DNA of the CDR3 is TGTGCCAGCAGCCAGTTCTCCAATGAGCAGTTCTTC. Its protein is CASSQFSNEQFF.

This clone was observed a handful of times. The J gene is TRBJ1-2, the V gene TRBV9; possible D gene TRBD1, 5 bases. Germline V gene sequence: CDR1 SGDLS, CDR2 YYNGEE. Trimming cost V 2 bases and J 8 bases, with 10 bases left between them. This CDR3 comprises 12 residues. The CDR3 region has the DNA TGTGCCAGCAGCGTTGTGGGGGGAGGCTACACCTTC. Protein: CASSVVGGGYTF.

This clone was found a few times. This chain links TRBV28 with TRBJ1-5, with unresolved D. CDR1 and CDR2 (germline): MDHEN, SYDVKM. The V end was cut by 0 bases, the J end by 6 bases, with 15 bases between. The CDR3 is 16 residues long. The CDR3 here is CASSLWGTRSGQPQHF. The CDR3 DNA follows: TGTGCCAGCAGTTTATGGGGCACCCGGTCAGGTCAGCCCCAGCATTTT.

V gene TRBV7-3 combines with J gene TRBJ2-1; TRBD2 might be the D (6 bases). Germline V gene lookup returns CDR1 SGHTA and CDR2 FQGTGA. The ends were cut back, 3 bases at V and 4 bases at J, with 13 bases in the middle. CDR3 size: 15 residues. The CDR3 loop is CASSLGTLSYNEQFF. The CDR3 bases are TGTGCCAGCAGCTTGGGGACTCTAAGTTACAATGAGCAGTTCTTC.

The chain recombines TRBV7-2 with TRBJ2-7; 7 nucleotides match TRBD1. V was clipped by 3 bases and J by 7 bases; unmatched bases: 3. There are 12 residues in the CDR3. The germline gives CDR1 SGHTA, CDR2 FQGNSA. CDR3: CASSFDRVEQYF. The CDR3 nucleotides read TGTGCCAGCAGCTTCGACAGGGTTGAGCAGTACTTC.

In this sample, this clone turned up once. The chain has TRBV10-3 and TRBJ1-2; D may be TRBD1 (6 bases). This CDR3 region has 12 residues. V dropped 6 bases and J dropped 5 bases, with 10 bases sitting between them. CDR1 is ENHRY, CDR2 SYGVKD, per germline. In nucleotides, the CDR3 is TGTGCCATCAGAAAAGGGGGATATGGCTACACCTTC. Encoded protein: CAIRKGGYGYTF.

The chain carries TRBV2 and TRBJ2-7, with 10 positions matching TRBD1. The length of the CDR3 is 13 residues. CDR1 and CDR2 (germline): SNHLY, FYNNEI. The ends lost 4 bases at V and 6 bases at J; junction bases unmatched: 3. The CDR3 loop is CASSGGTGVEQYF. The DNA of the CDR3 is TGTGCCAGCAGTGGGGGGACAGGGGTCGAGCAGTACTTC.

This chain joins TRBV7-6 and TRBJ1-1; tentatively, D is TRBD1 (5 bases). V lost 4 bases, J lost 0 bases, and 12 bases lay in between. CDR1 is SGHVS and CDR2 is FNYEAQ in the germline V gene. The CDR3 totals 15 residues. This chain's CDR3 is CASSSPGLMNTEAFF. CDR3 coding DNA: TGTGCCAGCAGCTCCCCGGGACTAATGAACACTGAAGCTTTCTTT.

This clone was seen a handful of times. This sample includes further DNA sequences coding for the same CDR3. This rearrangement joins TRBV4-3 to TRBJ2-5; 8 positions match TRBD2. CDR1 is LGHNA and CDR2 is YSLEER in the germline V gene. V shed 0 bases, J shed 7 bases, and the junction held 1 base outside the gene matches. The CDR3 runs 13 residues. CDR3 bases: TGCGCCAGCAGCCAAGATCGGGGGGGGACCCAGTACTTC. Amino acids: CASSQDRGGTQYF.

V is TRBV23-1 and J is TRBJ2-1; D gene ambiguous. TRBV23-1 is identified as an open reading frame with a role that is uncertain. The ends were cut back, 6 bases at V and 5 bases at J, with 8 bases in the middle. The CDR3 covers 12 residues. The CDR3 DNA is TGCGCCAGCAGGCGTAGAAACAATGAGCAGTTCTTC. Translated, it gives CASRRRNNEQFF.

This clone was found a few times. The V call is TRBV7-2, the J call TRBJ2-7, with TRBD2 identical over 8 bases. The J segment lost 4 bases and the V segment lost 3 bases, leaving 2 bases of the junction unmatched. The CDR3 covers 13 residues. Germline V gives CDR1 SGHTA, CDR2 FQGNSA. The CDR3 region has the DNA TGTGCCAGCAGCTTTAGCGGGGTGTACGAGCAGTACTTC. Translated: CASSFSGVYEQYF.

The CDR3 nucleotides read TGTGCCAGCAGCCAAGAAAGGCTAGCGGGGGTCCCGGACACAGATACGCAGTATTTT. Its translation is CASSQERLAGVPDTDTQYF. The chain employs TRBV4-2 and TRBJ2-3; 10 nucleotides align to TRBD2. The germline V gene encodes CDR1 LGHNA and CDR2 YNFKEQ. J gave up 2 bases and V 0 bases, and 11 bases lay outside the gene matches. This CDR3 is 19 amino acids long.

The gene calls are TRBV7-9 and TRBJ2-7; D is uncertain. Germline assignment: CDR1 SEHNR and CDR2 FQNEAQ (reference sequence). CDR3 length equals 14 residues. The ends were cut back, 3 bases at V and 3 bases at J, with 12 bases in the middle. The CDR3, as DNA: TGTGCCAGCAGCTTCCCATCTCCAGGCTACGAGCAGTACTTC. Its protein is CASSFPSPGYEQYF. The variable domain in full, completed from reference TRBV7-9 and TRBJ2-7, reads DTGVSQNPRHKITKRGQNVTFRCDPISEHNRLYWYRQTLGQGPEFLTYFQNEAQLEKSRLLSDRFSAERPKGSFSTLEIQRTEQGDSAMYLCASSFPSPGYEQYFGPGTRLTVT.

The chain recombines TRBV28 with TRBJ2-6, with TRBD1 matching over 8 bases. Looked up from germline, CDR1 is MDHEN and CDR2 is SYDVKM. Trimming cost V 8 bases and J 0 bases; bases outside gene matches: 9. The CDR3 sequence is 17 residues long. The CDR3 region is CASLPGTGRSGANVLTF. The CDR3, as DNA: TGTGCCAGCCTTCCCGGGACAGGCCGCTCTGGGGCCAACGTCCTGACTTTC.

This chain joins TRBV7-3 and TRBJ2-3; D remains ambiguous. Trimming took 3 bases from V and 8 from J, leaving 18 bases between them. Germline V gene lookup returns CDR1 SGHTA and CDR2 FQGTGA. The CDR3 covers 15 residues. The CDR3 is CASSFGPSLVGTQYF. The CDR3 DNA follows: TGTGCCAGCAGCTTTGGGCCATCTCTGGTGGGTACGCAGTATTTT.

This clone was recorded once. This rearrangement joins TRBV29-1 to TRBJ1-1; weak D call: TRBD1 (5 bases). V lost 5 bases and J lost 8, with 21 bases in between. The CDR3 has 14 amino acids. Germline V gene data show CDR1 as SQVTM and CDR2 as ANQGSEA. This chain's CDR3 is CSVLIGATDTEAFF. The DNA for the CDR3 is TGCAGCGTTCTTATTGGGGCTACAGATACGGAAGCTTTCTTT.

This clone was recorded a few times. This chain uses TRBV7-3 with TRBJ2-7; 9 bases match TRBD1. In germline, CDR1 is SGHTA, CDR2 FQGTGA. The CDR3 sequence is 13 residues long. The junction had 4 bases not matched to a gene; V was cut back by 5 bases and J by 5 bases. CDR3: CASSPGQGNEQYF. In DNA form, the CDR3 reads TGTGCCAGCAGCCCGGGACAGGGAAACGAGCAGTACTTC.

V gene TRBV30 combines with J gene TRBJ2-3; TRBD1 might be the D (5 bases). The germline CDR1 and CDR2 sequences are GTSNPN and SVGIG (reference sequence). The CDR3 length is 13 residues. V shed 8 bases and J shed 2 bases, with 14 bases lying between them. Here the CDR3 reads CASQGGPTDTQYF. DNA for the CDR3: TGTGCCAGCCAGGGTGGGCCCACAGATACGCAGTATTTT.